What follows are 20 T cell receptor beta chains derived from one specimen sequenced in a study of T cells in women clearing cervical HPV infection. TCRdb's copy holds only in-frame clones and misses some; the assay was immunoSEQ multiplex PCR. The sample totals under 50,000 clones. Sequenced input: blood buffy coat. The receptors derive from a woman aged 18-70 years with a cervical HPV16 infection that either progressed to CIN3+ or cleared (not recorded which).

Worth noting for this clone: The sequence runs out 3 residues before the end of the CDR3; the remainder is reconstructed from the germline J gene. This chain joins TRBV7-3 and TRBJ2-1; TRBD1 is a possible D gene (5 bases). Germline values: CDR1 SGHTA, CDR2 FQGTGA. The CDR3 runs to 13 residues. V lost 5 bases to trimming and J lost 4 bases, with 9 bases between them. The CDR3 here is CASSPTEYNEQFF. CDR3 DNA, as far as it was read: TGTGCCAGCAGCCCGACAGAGTACAATGAG.

On this clone: Read sequence stops 3 residues before the CDR3 end, and the germline J gene provides the missing end. The V and J genes are TRBV20-1 and TRBJ2-5; unclear D gene. Germline V gives CDR1 DFQATT, CDR2 SNEGSKA (reference sequence). The V end was cut by 7 bases, the J end by 2 bases, with 14 bases between. The CDR3 runs 13 residues. CDR3 residues: CSEWRGLQETQYF. The part of the CDR3 DNA that was read is TGCAGTGAGTGGCGCGGCCTACAAGAGACC.

The chain's CDR3 is CASSIGRGGAYEQYF. The sequenced part of the CDR3 DNA is TGTGCCAGTAGTATAGGACGCGGTGGAGCCTACGAG. The chain combines TRBV19 with TRBJ2-7; D unclear. Read data end 3 residues before the CDR3 end; the end is taken from the germline J gene. Trimming pared 1 base from V and 2 bases from J, leaving 12 bases between. Germline CDR1 and CDR2: LNHDA and SQIVND (reference sequence). The CDR3 extends over 15 amino acids.

On this clone: The read falls 3 residues short of the CDR3 end, and the missing part is taken from the germline J gene. The V call is TRBV10-3, the J call TRBJ1-1; 8 bases agree with TRBD1. The germline gives CDR1 ENHRY, CDR2 SYGVKD. Trimming took 4 bases from V and 1 from J; bases not matched to a gene: 5. This CDR3 region has 15 residues. CDR3 loop: CAISAPGQANTEAFF. Incomplete CDR3 DNA: TGTGCCATCAGTGCACCGGGACAGGCGAACACTGAA.

For this clone: Read coverage stops 3 residues before the CDR3 terminus; the germline J gene supplies the remainder. V gene TRBV2 combines with J gene TRBJ2-2; D call uncertain. The CDR3 consists of 14 residues. Germline CDR1 and CDR2: SNHLY and FYNNEI. Trimming took 7 bases from V and 4 from J, leaving 13 bases between them. The CDR3 spells CASIVADTTGELFF. The CDR3 bases that were read are TGTGCCAGCATCGTTGCAGATACCACCGGGGAG.

Note on this clone: Coverage ceases 3 residues before the CDR3 finishes, and the germline J gene fills in the end. The V call is TRBV18, the J call TRBJ2-1; 8 bases align to TRBD1. The germline V gene has CDR1 KGHSH and CDR2 LQKENI. After removal of 5 bases from V and 6 bases from J, the junction contained 12 bases not matched to a gene. This CDR3 has 16 amino acids. The CDR3 reads CASSNNPGQAINEQFF. CDR3 DNA (partial): TGTGCCAGCTCAAACAATCCGGGACAGGCTATCAATGAG.

Concerning this clone itself: The read ends 3 residues early relative to the CDR3; the germline J gene fills the gap. This chain uses TRBV19 with TRBJ2-7, with 8 bases identical to TRBD2. From germline, CDR1 is LNHDA and CDR2 SQIVND (reference sequence). The CDR3 is made up of 15 amino acids. The V segment lost 3 bases and the J segment 5 bases; nucleotides outside the gene matches: 9. CDR3: CASSIGPAGEDEQYF. CDR3 DNA (partial): TGTGCCAGTAGTATCGGGCCAGCGGGAGAAGACGAG.

For this clone: Read data end 3 residues before the CDR3 end; the end is taken from the germline J gene. This sequence joins TRBV20-1 and TRBJ2-3; D is undetermined. Trimming took 3 bases from V and 0 from J, leaving 13 bases between them. The CDR3 extends over 15 amino acids. The germline CDR1 and CDR2 sequences are DFQATT and SNEGSKA (reference sequence). CDR3 sequence: CSASVASASTDTQYF. The CDR3 bases that were read are TGCAGTGCTAGTGTGGCTAGTGCTAGCACAGATACG.

Notes on this clone: Read data end 3 residues before the CDR3 end; the end is taken from the germline J gene. The chain employs TRBV5-1 and TRBJ2-1, with 7 positions matching TRBD1. V was clipped by 8 bases and J by 6 bases; unmatched bases: 11. There are 14 residues in the CDR3. The germline V gene encodes CDR1 SGHRS and CDR2 YFSETQ. CDR3 DNA, as far as it was read: TGCGCCAGTAGCACCGGGACAGCTTCCAATGAG. As protein: CASSTGTASNE. The full CDR3 protein reads CASSTGTASNEQFF.

Comments on this clone: The sequence runs out 3 residues before the end of the CDR3; the remainder is reconstructed from the germline J gene. The chain employs TRBV30 and TRBJ2-4; tentatively, D is TRBD2 (5 bases). The CDR3 contains 12 residues. The germline gives CDR1 GTSNPN, CDR2 SVGIG (reference sequence). The sequenced CDR3 bases are TGTGCCTGGAGTGTACTAGGACTCGCT. Its translation: CAWSVLGLA. The complete CDR3 sequence is CAWSVLGLAQYF.

With respect to this clone: The CDR3 goes on 3 residues after the read ends, and that part is filled in from the germline J gene. The J gene is TRBJ1-2, the V gene TRBV30, with TRBD1 matching over 12 bases. From germline, CDR1 is GTSNPN and CDR2 SVGIG (reference sequence). The junction had 11 bases not matched to a gene; V was cut back by 2 bases and J by 7 bases. The CDR3 spans 16 residues. CDR3 region: CAWSRIPGQGATGYTF. Partial CDR3 DNA: TGTGCCTGGAGTCGTATTCCGGGACAGGGGGCCACTGGC.

Regarding this clone: The observed sequence ends 3 residues before the CDR3 terminus, with the missing tail filled in from the germline J gene. The chain recombines TRBV20-1 with TRBJ2-7; D is uncertain. The germline CDR1 and CDR2 sequences are DFQATT and SNEGSKA (reference sequence). The V and J ends lost 1 base and 3 bases respectively, with 7 bases between them. This CDR3 is 12 amino acids long. The CDR3: CSARGTVYEQYF. The CDR3 bases that were read are TGCAGTGCTAGAGGTACGGTCTACGAG.

Turning to this clone: The read comes to an end 3 residues before the CDR3 does, leaving the germline J gene to fill in the end. This chain uses TRBV7-8 with TRBJ1-5, with 8 positions matching TRBD1. The CDR3 contains 17 residues. V shed 2 bases and J 0 bases; nucleotides not matched to a gene: 6. Germline CDR1 and CDR2: SGHVS and FQNEAQ. CDR3: CASSLQQGGYSNQPQHF. CDR3 bases read: TGTGCCAGCAGCTTACAACAGGGGGGCTATAGCAATCAGCCC.

Turning to this clone: From the germline J gene comes the end of the CDR3, since the read stops 3 residues before it. The J gene is TRBJ2-1, the V gene TRBV19; 7 bases fit TRBD2. Trimming at V came to 6 bases and at J to 8 bases, leaving 10 bases not matched to a gene. The CDR3 is 14 residues long. The germline gives CDR1 LNHDA, CDR2 SQIVND (reference sequence). Incomplete CDR3 DNA: TGTGCCAGTAGCCGCAGTGGGGGGGTCGATGAG. Translation: CASSRSGGVDE. The whole CDR3 is CASSRSGGVDEQFF.

As to this clone: The read comes to an end 3 residues before the CDR3 does, leaving the germline J gene to fill in the end. The chain recombines TRBV7-8 with TRBJ2-7; D is possibly TRBD1 (6 bases). Trimming took off 5 bases at V and 6 bases at J, with 17 bases between the two ends. CDR3 length equals 14 residues. Germline V CDR1 and CDR2: SGHVS, FQNEAQ. The sequenced part of the CDR3 DNA is TGTGCCAGCAGCCCTCGACAGGACGTGGGCGAG. The encoded protein is CASSPRQDVGE. The CDR3, in full, reads CASSPRQDVGEQYF.

About this clone: The read ends 3 residues early relative to the CDR3; the germline J gene fills the gap. V is TRBV2 and J is TRBJ2-1, with TRBD2 matching over 13 bases. The V gene end was trimmed by 2 bases and the J gene end by 8 bases; junction bases not matched to a gene: 6. CDR1 SNHLY and CDR2 FYNNEI come from the germline V gene. CDR3 length equals 16 residues. The covered CDR3 bases are TGTGCCAGCAGTGAACAAGGGGGACTAGCGGGACATGAG. Residues: CASSEQGGLAGHE. The entire CDR3 reads CASSEQGGLAGHEQFF.

Notes on this clone: With the read ending 3 residues before the CDR3 end, the germline J gene is used to fill in that end. The chain employs TRBV19 and TRBJ1-4, with 7 bases identical to TRBD1. The CDR3 sequence is 15 residues long. Trimming at V came to 5 bases and at J to 4 bases, leaving 7 bases not matched to a gene. Germline V CDR1 and CDR2: LNHDA, SQIVND (reference sequence). This CDR3 is CASSPPGQNNEKLFF. The sequenced part of the CDR3 DNA is TGTGCCAGTAGTCCCCCGGGACAGAATAATGAAAAA.

For this clone: The sequenced fragment ends 3 residues before the CDR3 boundary, so the rest is inferred from the germline J gene. The rearrangement uses TRBV7-3 and TRBJ1-2, with TRBD1 matching over 7 bases. The germline CDR1 and CDR2 sequences are SGHTA and FQGTGA. CDR3 size: 16 residues. Partial CDR3 DNA: TGTGCCAGCAGCTTAATGGTTCGGGGAGGGGGCAATGAC. Translated: CASSLMVRGGGND. The full CDR3 reads CASSLMVRGGGNDYTF. Full variable domain (rest looked up from reference TRBV7-3 and TRBJ1-2): GAGVSQTPSNKVTEKGKYVELRCDPISGHTALYWYRQSLGQGPEFLIYFQGTGAADDSGLPNDRFFAVRPEGSVSTLKIQRTERGDSAVYLCASSLMVRGGGNDYTFGSGTRLTVV.

Concerning this clone itself: The read terminates 3 residues before the CDR3 end, so the remaining end is supplied by the germline J gene. This chain joins TRBV7-7 and TRBJ1-1, with TRBD1 matching over 7 bases. The CDR3 consists of 16 residues. The germline V gene has CDR1 SSHAT and CDR2 FNYEAQ (reference sequence). The sequenced part of the CDR3 DNA is TGTGCCAGCAGCCAATCTCCCCAGCAGGGGGGAGAGACA. Its translation: CASSQSPQQGGET. The whole CDR3 protein is CASSQSPQQGGETAFF. Supplemented by reference TRBV7-7 and TRBJ1-1, the full variable domain reads GAGVSQSPRYKVTKRGQDVTLRCDPISSHATLYWYQQALGQGPEFLTYFNYEAQPDKSGLPSDRFSAERPEGSISTLTIQRTEQRDSAMYRCASSQSPQQGGETAFFGQGTRLTVV.

As for this clone: The read gets to within 3 residues of the CDR3 end, and the germline J gene fills in the rest. The rearrangement uses TRBV5-1 and TRBJ2-4, with D tentatively TRBD2 (5 bases). Germline-derived CDR1 and CDR2 are SGHRS and YFSETQ. The CDR3 is 13 residues long. The DNA read from the CDR3 is TGCGCCAGCAGCCCGGGGATTAACTATGGT. It encodes CASSPGINYG. The full CDR3 protein is CASSPGINYGQYF.